These T cell receptor beta chains were read from a single sample in a study of OX40 agonist ivuxolimab in advanced cancers. The data were produced by immunoSEQ multiplex PCR, yet TCRdb's version contains in-frame clones alone and is incomplete. This sample has approximately 60,000 clones; roughly 88% occur once, and the top ten carry roughly 11%. Specimen: CD4+ or CD8+ T cells sorted from blood, collected in a trial of the OX40 agonist ivuxolimab. These receptors originate from an adult with an advanced solid tumor such as melanoma, head and neck, liver or kidney cancer. The CDR3 runs from the conserved cysteine through the conserved F or W. The D gene is left open where the match is weak. Size values are once, few and many counts, or a class for expanded clones, and some rows have none.

cdr3_nt | cdr3_aa | v_call | clone_size | j_call | d_call
TGCGCCAGCAGCCAAGATCGCAGCAGTAGCACAGATACGCAGTATTTT | CASSQDRSSSTDTQYF | TRBV4-3 | once | TRBJ2-3 | -
TGTGCCAGCAGCTTAGACGGGGACACTGAAGCTTTCTTT | CASSLDGDTEAFF | TRBV7-9 | - | TRBJ1-1 | -
TGTGCCAGCAGCCCCCTGGGACCGAACACTGAAGCTTTCTTT | CASSPLGPNTEAFF | TRBV7-9 | - | TRBJ1-1 | -
TGTGCCAGCAGTCACCCTAGCACAGATACGCAGTATTTT | CASSHPSTDTQYF | TRBV27 | - | TRBJ2-3 | -
TGTGCCAGCAGTTACGTACAGGGCGGGACTGAAGCTTTCTTT | CASSYVQGGTEAFF | TRBV6-6 | - | TRBJ1-1 | -
TGTGCCAGCAGCACCAATTTTAGGGTCACAGGAAGCACTGAAGCTTTCTTT | CASSTNFRVTGSTEAFF | TRBV7-8 | - | TRBJ1-1 | -
TGTGCCAGCAGTCCGGGACTTCTCGGGAGGGCTTTCTTT | CASSPGLLGRAFF | TRBV25-1 | - | TRBJ1-1 | -
TGTGCCAGCTCACCAGGGGATTCACCCCTCCACTTT | CASSPGDSPLHF | TRBV18 | once | TRBJ1-6 | -
TGTGCCAGCAGTGAAACCTCACAAACCGGGGCCTCGTTTAGAAGCAATCAGCCCCAGCATTTT | CASSETSQTGASFRSNQPQHF | TRBV6-1 | - | TRBJ1-5 | -
TGTGCCAGCAGCCGAGGGGGTGGCTACACCTTC | CASSRGGGYTF | TRBV5-6 | - | TRBJ1-2 | -
TGTGCCAGCAGCTTAATGGGGACAGGGCCCACCGGGGAGCTGTTTTTT | CASSLMGTGPTGELFF | TRBV11-2 | - | TRBJ2-2 | TRBD1
TGTGCCAGCAGTTTAATGGGACCCAACTATGGCTACACCTTC | CASSLMGPNYGYTF | TRBV27 | - | TRBJ1-2 | -
TGTGCCAGCAGCTTACGGACCTACGAGCAGTACTTC | CASSLRTYEQYF | TRBV7-9 | once | TRBJ2-7 | -
TGTGCCAGCTGCGAAGTCCGGAATGAGCAGTTCTTC | CASCEVRNEQFF | TRBV6-6 | - | TRBJ2-1 | -
TGCAGCGTTGTAGTAGGGTATGGGGCGCCCCAGCATTTT | CSVVVGYGAPQHF | TRBV29-1 | - | TRBJ1-5 | -
TGTGCCAGCAGCCATGTAGGGTGGGTCGAGCAGTTCTTC | CASSHVGWVEQFF | TRBV14 | - | TRBJ2-1 | -
TGTGCCAGCAGCTTTCAGTCGATGAACACTGAAGCTTTCTTT | CASSFQSMNTEAFF | TRBV7-8 | few | TRBJ1-1 | -
TGTGCCAGCAGCCCCGGGGAATACAATGAGCAGTTCTTC | CASSPGEYNEQFF | TRBV11-2 | - | TRBJ2-1 | -
TGTGCCAGCAGCGGAACCGGGACAGGGCACCAAGAGACCCAGTACTTC | CASSGTGTGHQETQYF | TRBV9 | - | TRBJ2-5 | TRBD1
TGTGCCAGCAGCCTCCGGGGGCAAGAGACCCAGTACTTC | CASSLRGQETQYF | TRBV7-8 | - | TRBJ2-5 | -
TGTGCCAGCAGTTACTCGACAGGGTCCGAGACCCAGTACTTC | CASSYSTGSETQYF | TRBV6-6 | - | TRBJ2-5 | TRBD1
TGTGCCAGCAGCTTGGGGACAGGGGTAGTAGTAACCCACGAGCAGTACTTC | CASSLGTGVVVTHEQYF | TRBV28 | few | TRBJ2-7 | TRBD1
TGTGCCAGCAGTTTATTTCGGGAACGCTACAATGAGCAGTTCTTC | CASSLFRERYNEQFF | TRBV27 | - | TRBJ2-1 | -
TGTGCCAGCACCAGCATTGAATATCCCGGGGAGCTGTTTTTT | CASTSIEYPGELFF | TRBV28 | - | TRBJ2-2 | -
TGTGCCACTCGACAGGCCTACGAGCAGTACTTC | CATRQAYEQYF | TRBV28 | - | TRBJ2-7 | -